What follows is one TCR beta chain and its context. Its specificity is not known. The data originate from a study of T-cell memory formation after mild COVID-19. Study details: TCR clusters largely stayed donor specific.

Overall study results and limits: Clones that contracted clustered mainly in CM and EM if CD4+ and in EMRA if CD8+.

CDR3 length: 16 residues. Germline V gene lookup returns CDR1 LGHNA and CDR2 YNFKEQ. Trimming left V 4 bases short and J 0 bases short, with 13 bases between. TCRdb passed the 5' RACE reads through MiXCR, listing each CDR3 protein once. The sample yields hundreds of thousands of distinct CDR3 sequences, 23% seen once. Sequencing used PBMCs or a T cell subset sorted from them (not recorded which). The chain joins TRBV4-2 to TRBJ1-5; perhaps TRBD1 as D (5 bases). The sequence came from an adult woman who had mild COVID-19 (a few samples of this study predate the infection). Cell type and time point are not known. CDR3 nucleotide sequence: TGTGCCAGCAGCCTCTCTGAGGGGAATAGCAATCAGCCCCAGCATTTT. Its translation is CASSLSEGNSNQPQHF.